The entry below gives a single TCR beta chain sequence along with its context. Its antigen is still unknown. This record belongs to a study of memory CD4+ T cells and cytomegalovirus serostatus. The CDR3 length is 16 residues. Per germline, CDR1 SGHAT and CDR2 FQNNGV. The V gene lost 4 bases and the J gene lost 2 bases, with 18 bases spanning the gap. The sort gate was single viable CD3+CD4+CD8-CD45RO+ cells for memory CD4+ T cells. Overall study results and limits: The CMV-associated TCR signature appears largely within the CD4+ memory repertoire. CD4+ memory repertoires contained about two fifths of the 164 reported CMV TCRbeta sequences.

This table comes from immunoSEQ multiplex PCR, and its TCRdb copy is limited to in-frame clones, with some not included. The top ten clones hold around 0.68% of a sample with approximately 26,000 clones, around 72% of them seen once. V usage is TRBV11-2 and J usage is TRBJ2-7; possibly TRBD1 for D (6 bases). The sample taken for sequencing was memory CD4+ T cells from blood. This TCR was sampled from an adult in good health and CMV-seronegative. DNA of the CDR3: TGTGCCAGCAGCTCCTTCCCCAGGGGCCGAGCCTACGAGCAGTACTTC. Its translation: CASSSFPRGRAYEQYF.